The following is a T cell receptor (beta chain) sequence with its context. As yet, its antigen is unknown. This sample is drawn from a study of cytomegalovirus exposure and HLA in healthy donors. PCR involved 60 Vbeta and 13 Jbeta primers. Method: immunoSEQ multiplex PCR; TCRdb's copy keeps in-frame clones and lacks some. The sample shows roughly 150,000 clones, 84% of them seen only once. The germline gives CDR1 SNHLY, CDR2 FYNNEI. The CDR3 sequence is 16 residues long. The J segment lost 4 bases and the V segment lost 0 bases, leaving 7 bases of the junction unmatched. Study-wide findings and caveats: Presence/absence analyses supposed approximately even sequencing depth among donors. With later analysis, a missense DCLRE1C variant became linked to TCR beta V- and J-gene trimming. Rare sequences made up most TCRs, while some public TCRs were found in many donors. A later analysis reportedly found that, within productive TCRs, an Asian-associated ancestry cluster had fewer N-insertions than the mean observed across the roughly 700 donors.

Sequencing input: PBMCs. This rearrangement joins TRBV2 to TRBJ2-7, with 9 nucleotides matching TRBD1. The origin of this receptor is a man aged 25-45 years in good health and CMV-seronegative. The CDR3: CASSEATGTGQYEQYF. CDR3 DNA sequence: TGTGCCAGCAGTGAAGCCACCGGGACAGGGCAGTACGAGCAGTACTTC.